This record looks at one TCR beta chain sequence and its context. The source of the sample is a study of blood T cell repertoires in COVID-19. Study as a whole: Collection of acute and convalescent COVID-19 samples took place in the United States, Italy and Spain. PBMCs, B-cell-depleted T cells, or T cells provided the cDNA or gDNA that made up the material.

Followed over time, Seattle patients had been enrolled while infection was active. The CDR3 is made up of 16 amino acids. CDR1 SEHNR and CDR2 FQNEAQ come from the germline V gene (reference sequence). V trimming: 1 base; J trimming: 3 bases; junction bases outside the gene matches: 4. Original data processing: Amplification of reference gene primers was used by the study to estimate nucleated cell counts. Sequenced by immunoSEQ multiplex PCR; TCRdb stores in-frame clones only, minus some. V, J and clone size derive from that table, while D and trimming were established from the DNA sequence. In the table there are about 390,000 clones, more than 70% of which are singletons.

The sequence came from a woman aged 60-70 years with COVID-19, enrolled during active disease. This rearrangement joins TRBV7-9 to TRBJ2-1, with 9 bases fitting TRBD1. The sequenced sample consisted of peripheral blood. CDR3 sequence reads: CASSLVLTGGYNEQFF. Written as DNA, the CDR3 is TGTGCCAGCAGCTTAGTCTTGACAGGGGGCTACAATGAGCAGTTCTTC.